These 18 T cell receptor beta chains came from one sample sequenced in a study of shared clonotypes between healthy human individuals (dated by TCRdb to the early 2020s). The method behind the library was the immunoSEQ multiplex PCR assay. TCRdb provides this immuneACCESS table in a form limited to in-frame rearrangements. Some clones are lacking; in checked studies, under half of them reflect an unresolved V gene, and why the rest are absent is not known. The sample table contains around 1.9 million clones; only one count was recorded for about 93% of them. The ten largest make up roughly 1.8% of the sample. CD8 naive samples were obtained by positive selection for CCR7 among CD45RO-negative cells, yielding a CD45RA+CCR7+ population from which TemRA cells were excluded. Sequenced: naive CD8+ T cells from PBMCs. Explained via the paper, the cell subset or site label denotes: CD45RA+CCR7+. These receptors all stem from a man younger than 35 in good health. Some clones in this sample may be carry-over from other donors' samples.

The table lists this clone with a count of one. The gene calls are TRBV27 and TRBJ1-3; TRBD1 might be the D (5 bases). The CDR3 runs to 15 residues. The germline V and J ends were trimmed by 3 bases and 0 bases, with 9 bases remaining between them. Germline V gene data show CDR1 as MNHEY and CDR2 as SMNVEV (reference sequence). CDR3 DNA: TGTGCCAGCAGTTTGAGGGGATACTCTGGAAACACCATATATTTT. Translation: CASSLRGYSGNTIYF.

The gene calls are TRBV28 and TRBJ2-7; 8 nucleotides align to TRBD2. This CDR3 has 12 amino acids. Losses at the gene ends were 7 bases for V and 7 bases for J; bases not matched to a gene: 6. The germline gives CDR1 MDHEN, CDR2 SYDVKM. The CDR3 here is CASNGRAGEQYF. CDR3 bases: TGTGCCAGCAACGGGAGGGCCGGTGAGCAGTACTTC.

The chain combines TRBV27 with TRBJ2-2; D not resolved. The CDR3 extends over 13 amino acids. With 3 bases removed from V and 5 bases from J, the gap between germline ends came to 7 bases. Germline values: CDR1 MNHEY, CDR2 SMNVEV (reference sequence). DNA of the CDR3: TGTGCCAGCAGTTTGCTGAGGACCGGGGAGCTGTTTTTT. This translates into CASSLLRTGELFF.

The V and J genes are TRBV10-3 and TRBJ2-1, with D maybe TRBD1 (7 bases). There are 13 residues in the CDR3. Trimming pared 7 bases from V and 8 bases from J, leaving 15 bases between. Germline CDR1 and CDR2: ENHRY and SYGVKD. For the CDR3, the DNA is TGTGCCATCACTCAGTCAGGGGGGCATGAGCAGTTCTTC. Residues: CAITQSGGHEQFF.

This chain connects TRBV7-9 to TRBJ1-5; D gene ambiguous. The CDR3 is 15 residues long. From germline, CDR1 is SEHNR and CDR2 FQNEAQ (reference sequence). V lost 5 bases and J lost 1, with 12 bases in between. This chain's CDR3 is CASSAGPGSNQPQHF. The DNA for the CDR3 is TGTGCCAGCAGCGCGGGCCCCGGGAGCAATCAGCCCCAGCATTTT.

The rearrangement uses TRBV4-1 and TRBJ2-2; 7 nucleotides align to TRBD2. CDR3 length: 14 residues. The ends lost 2 bases at V and 5 bases at J; junction bases unmatched: 2. CDR1 is MGHRA, CDR2 YSYEKL, per germline. The CDR3: CASSQIGGTGELFF. The CDR3, as DNA: TGCGCCAGCAGCCAAATCGGGGGGACCGGGGAGCTGTTTTTT.

This sequence joins TRBV27 and TRBJ1-1; D remains ambiguous. The germline gives CDR1 MNHEY, CDR2 SMNVEV (reference sequence). Trimming stripped 1 base from V and 7 bases from J, with 10 bases between. This CDR3 is built from 13 residues. The CDR3 loop reads CASSLFGQNEAFF. CDR3 in DNA: TGTGCCAGCAGTTTATTTGGCCAGAATGAAGCTTTCTTT.

The chain combines TRBV28 with TRBJ1-1; unclear D gene. Germline V gene data show CDR1 as MDHEN and CDR2 as SYDVKM. The V gene lost 6 bases and the J gene lost 4 bases, with 9 bases spanning the gap. The CDR3 loop spans 12 amino acids. In DNA form, the CDR3 reads TGTGCCAGCAGCCCTAAAGGCACTGAAGCTTTCTTT. Translation: CASSPKGTEAFF. Combining the CDR3 with reference TRBV28 and TRBJ1-1 gives the whole variable domain DVKVTQSSRYLVKRTGEKVFLECVQDMDHENMFWYRQDPGLGLRLIYFSYDVKMKEKGDIPEGYSVSREKKERFSLILESASTNQTSMYLCASSPKGTEAFFGQGTRLTVV.

CDR3: CASSFHSSNQPQHF. The CDR3 DNA reads TGTGCCAGCAGCTTCCACAGTAGCAATCAGCCCCAGCATTTT. The genes are TRBV5-8 and TRBJ1-5; D is unclear. The CDR3 sequence is 14 residues long. Germline V gives CDR1 SGHTS, CDR2 YDEGEE. Trimming took off 2 bases at V and 0 bases at J, with 6 bases between the two ends.

CDR3 amino acids: CASSVGPSGVDSYEQYF. For the CDR3, the DNA is TGTGCCAGCAGCGTGGGTCCCAGCGGGGTCGATTCCTACGAGCAGTACTTC. The chain links TRBV9 to TRBJ2-7; TRBD2 agrees at 7 bases. The CDR3 is made up of 17 amino acids. J was trimmed by 1 base and V by 2 bases; bases with no gene match: 12. Germline loops: CDR1 SGDLS, CDR2 YYNGEE.

This chain links TRBV7-8 with TRBJ2-7; D might be TRBD2 (5 bases). Germline V lookup: CDR1 SGHVS, CDR2 FQNEAQ. The CDR3 covers 15 residues. V lost 4 bases and J lost 2, with 15 bases in between. CDR3 loop: CASSSFVGVAYEQYF. The CDR3 DNA reads as TGTGCCAGCAGCTCCTTCGTCGGGGTGGCCTACGAGCAGTACTTC.

The chain joins TRBV6-1 to TRBJ1-2; D might be TRBD1 (5 bases). Trimming took 6 bases from V and 4 from J, leaving 15 bases between them. Germline V gene sequence: CDR1 MNHNS, CDR2 SASEGT. The CDR3 totals 14 residues. This CDR3 is CASRVGGEGYGYTF. Here the CDR3 DNA reads TGTGCCAGCAGGGTTGGGGGGGAAGGCTATGGCTACACCTTC.

The genes are TRBV15 and TRBJ2-2; 10 nucleotides line up with TRBD1. The V and J ends lost 5 bases and 6 bases, in that order; junction bases with no gene match: 9. Germline CDR1 reads LNHNV; CDR2 reads YYDKDF (reference sequence). The CDR3 totals 16 residues. This chain's CDR3 is CATSVRGQGFPGELFF. CDR3 DNA: TGTGCCACCAGCGTAAGGGGACAGGGGTTCCCCGGGGAGCTGTTTTTT.

In its sample, this clone was seen a few times. This chain links TRBV27 with TRBJ1-1; TRBD1 agrees at 8 bases. The CDR3 runs 13 residues. Germline V CDR1 and CDR2: MNHEY, SMNVEV (reference sequence). The J segment lost 5 bases and the V segment lost 5 bases, leaving 4 bases of the junction unmatched. The CDR3 bases are TGTGCCAGCAGTGACAGGGGAACAACTGAAGCTTTCTTT. Its translation is CASSDRGTTEAFF.

As DNA, the CDR3 is TGCAGCGTTGACTTTGACGTGACTAGCGGGCAAGAGACCCAGTACTTC. This codes for CSVDFDVTSGQETQYF. The chain joins TRBV29-1 to TRBJ2-5; 10 positions match TRBD2. Germline loops: CDR1 SQVTM, CDR2 ANQGSEA. Germline trimming cut 3 bases from V and 2 bases from J; bases unmatched to any gene: 9. The CDR3 contains 16 residues.

The chain is built from TRBV5-1 and TRBJ2-1; D is ambiguous. The CDR3 contains 15 residues. The V and J ends lost 3 bases and 0 bases respectively, with 10 bases between them. Germline V gene lookup returns CDR1 SGHRS and CDR2 YFSETQ. CDR3 loop: CASSSLKNSYNEQFF. The CDR3 nucleotides are TGCGCCAGCAGCTCGTTAAAAAACTCCTACAATGAGCAGTTCTTC. The full variable domain, completed using reference TRBV5-1 and TRBJ2-1, is KAGVTQTPRYLIKTRGQQVTLSCSPISGHRSVSWYQQTPGQGLQFLFEYFSETQRNKGNFPGRFSGRQFSNSRSEMNVSTLELGDSALYLCASSSLKNSYNEQFFGPGTRLTVL.

This sequence joins TRBV5-1 and TRBJ2-6, with 8 bases identical to TRBD1. The CDR3 is made up of 16 amino acids. Germline CDR1 SGHRS, CDR2 YFSETQ. Trimming removed 4 bases from V and 4 bases from J; junction bases left unmatched: 7. In DNA, the CDR3 is TGCGCCAGCAGCGCCGACAGGGGATCCGGGGCCAACGTCCTGACTTTC. Translation gives CASSADRGSGANVLTF. The full variable domain, completed using reference TRBV5-1 and TRBJ2-6, is KAGVTQTPRYLIKTRGQQVTLSCSPISGHRSVSWYQQTPGQGLQFLFEYFSETQRNKGNFPGRFSGRQFSNSRSEMNVSTLELGDSALYLCASSADRGSGANVLTFGAGSRLTVL.

The chain joins TRBV10-2 to TRBJ2-1, with TRBD1 matching 7 bases. V gave up 7 bases and J gave up 2 bases; unmatched junction bases: 11. Germline assignment: CDR1 WSHSY and CDR2 SAAADI. CDR3 size: 16 residues. CDR3 protein: CASNDRDSFAYNEQFF. CDR3 coding DNA: TGCGCCAGCAATGACCGGGACAGCTTTGCCTACAATGAGCAGTTCTTC.